Presented here are 2 T cell receptor beta chains from one specimen sequenced in a study of blood T cells in healthy people across ages. Then a second PCR, running about 7 to 11 cycles, was carried out with a sample-barcoded 5' primer and a J-beta primer mix. TCRdb reprocessed the 5' RACE reads via MiXCR and lists one record per CDR3 protein. The profile shows 800,000 or so distinct CDR3 sequences, around 62% of them singletons. Sequences were obtained from blood. The receptors stem from a man under 40 in good health.

This chain links TRBV7-2 with TRBJ2-5; 8 nucleotides line up with TRBD2. The J call could be wrong; TRBJ2-7 is a better fit for the DNA end. CDR3 length: 15 amino acids. CDR1 is SGHTA and CDR2 is FQGNSA in the germline V gene. The CDR3 nucleotides read TGTGCCAGCAGCTTAGACGGGGGGGCCTGGTACGAGCAGTACTTC. Translation: CASSLDGGAWYEQYF.

The V call is TRBV7-9, the J call TRBJ1-4; a possible D gene is TRBD1 (5 bases). Germline V gene data show CDR1 as SEHNR and CDR2 as FQNEAQ (reference sequence). V shed 5 bases and J shed 8 bases, with 15 bases lying between them. The CDR3 totals 14 residues. CDR3 loop: CASSTRWGDEKLFF. CDR3 sequence (DNA): TGTGCCAGCAGCACCCGATGGGGGGACGAAAAACTGTTTTTT.